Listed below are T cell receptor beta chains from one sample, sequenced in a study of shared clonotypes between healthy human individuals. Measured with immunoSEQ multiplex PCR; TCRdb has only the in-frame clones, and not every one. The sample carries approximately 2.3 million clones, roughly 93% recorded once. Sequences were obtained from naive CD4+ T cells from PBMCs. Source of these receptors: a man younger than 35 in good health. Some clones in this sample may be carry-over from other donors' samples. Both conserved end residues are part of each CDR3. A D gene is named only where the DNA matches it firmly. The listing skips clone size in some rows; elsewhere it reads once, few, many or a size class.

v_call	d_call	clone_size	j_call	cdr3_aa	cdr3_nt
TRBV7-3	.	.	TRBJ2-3	CASSLANTDTQYF	TGTGCCAGCAGCTTAGCTAACACAGATACGCAGTATTTT
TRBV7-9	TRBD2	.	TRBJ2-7	CASSPRPSSGRAYEQYF	TGTGCCAGCAGCCCCCGCCCGTCTAGCGGGAGGGCATACGAGCAGTACTTC
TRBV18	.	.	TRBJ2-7	CASSPSASDDEQYF	TGTGCCAGCTCACCATCGGCCAGCGACGACGAGCAGTACTTC
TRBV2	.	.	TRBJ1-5	CASSLGGTSNQPQHF	TGTGCCAGCAGTTTGGGAGGGACTAGCAATCAGCCCCAGCATTTT
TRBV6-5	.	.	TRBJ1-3	CASRFSGDGTIYF	TGTGCCAGCAGGTTCAGCGGAGACGGCACCATATATTTT
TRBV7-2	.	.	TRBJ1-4	CASSLVDGYGRLFF	TGTGCCAGCAGCTTAGTGGACGGTTACGGTAGACTGTTTTTT
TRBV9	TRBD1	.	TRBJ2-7	CASSSTGTGSYEQYF	TGTGCCAGCAGCTCAACCGGGACAGGGAGCTACGAGCAGTACTTC
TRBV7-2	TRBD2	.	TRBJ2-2	CASSFGLAGGELFF	TGTGCCAGCAGCTTCGGACTAGCGGGAGGGGAGCTGTTTTTT
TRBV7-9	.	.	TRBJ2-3	CASSLARLARVRDDTQYF	TGTGCCAGCAGCTTAGCGCGGCTAGCGAGAGTCCGGGACGATACGCAGTATTTT
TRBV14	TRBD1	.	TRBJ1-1	CASSQENHRGEAFF	TGTGCCAGCAGCCAAGAAAACCACAGGGGTGAAGCTTTCTTT
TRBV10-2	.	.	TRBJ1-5	CASSVGYQPQHF	TGCGCCAGCAGTGTTGGGTATCAGCCCCAGCATTTT
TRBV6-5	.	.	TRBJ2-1	CASRPLGNNEQFF	TGTGCCAGCAGACCGCTAGGAAACAATGAGCAGTTCTTC
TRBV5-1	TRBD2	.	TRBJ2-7	CASSLESSGRAEQYF	TGCGCCAGCAGCTTGGAGAGCAGCGGGAGAGCCGAGCAGTACTTC
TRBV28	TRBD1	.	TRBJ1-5	CASRMRTGTANQPQHF	TGTGCCAGCAGAATGAGAACCGGGACAGCGAATCAGCCCCAGCATTTT
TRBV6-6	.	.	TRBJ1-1	CASSYDRAVGTEAFF	TGTGCCAGCAGTTACGATCGGGCAGTCGGCACTGAAGCTTTCTTT
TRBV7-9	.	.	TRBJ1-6	CASSTLDGLGSPLHF	TGTGCCAGCAGCACCCTGGACGGGTTAGGTTCACCCCTCCACTTT
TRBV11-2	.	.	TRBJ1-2	CASSLDAANYGYTF	TGTGCCAGCAGCTTAGATGCAGCCAACTATGGCTACACCTTC
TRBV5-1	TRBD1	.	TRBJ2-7	CASSLGYGAGGGYEQYF	TGCGCCAGCAGCTTGGGTTATGGGGCAGGGGGTGGATACGAGCAGTACTTC
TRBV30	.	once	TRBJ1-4	CAWGLGTSNEKLFF	TGTGCCTGGGGCCTAGGAACCTCTAATGAAAAACTGTTTTTT
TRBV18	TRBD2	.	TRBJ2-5	CASSPLAGGQETQYF	TGTGCCAGCTCACCACTAGCGGGAGGACAAGAGACCCAGTACTTC
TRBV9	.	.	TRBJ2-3	CASSVDLLTDTQYF	TGTGCCAGCAGCGTAGACCTATTGACAGATACGCAGTATTTT
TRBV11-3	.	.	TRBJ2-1	CASSKGIGQTSEQFF	TGTGCCAGCAGCAAAGGGATTGGACAGACGAGTGAGCAGTTCTTC
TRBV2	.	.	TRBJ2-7	CASSGLMGGETYEQYF	TGTGCCAGCAGTGGACTTATGGGCGGAGAAACCTACGAGCAGTACTTC
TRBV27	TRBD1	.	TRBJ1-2	CASRRESTGIYGYTF	TGTGCCAGCAGGCGTGAATCGACAGGGATCTATGGCTACACCTTC
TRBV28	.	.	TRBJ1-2	CASSFGGGYGYTF	TGTGCCAGCAGTTTTGGGGGAGGCTATGGCTACACCTTC
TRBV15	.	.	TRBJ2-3	CATTSRRGWPDTQYF	TGTGCCACCACTTCTCGACGGGGCTGGCCAGATACGCAGTATTTT